Here is one T cell receptor (beta chain) with its context. Its antigen remains unidentified. A second PCR, run for about 7 to 11 cycles, used a sample-barcoded 5' primer plus a J-beta primer mix. Every cDNA was tagged by a template-switch adaptor with 12 random nucleotides. TCRdb analysed the 5' RACE reads with MiXCR anew, one entry per CDR3 protein. Among some 1,500,000 distinct CDR3 sequences listed, roughly 43% were seen once. This sample is part of a study of blood T cells in healthy people across ages. Background on the study: Template-switching capture recovered about one barcoded beta molecule per two T cells. Study findings and constraints: Naive and antigen-experienced cells could not be conclusively compared, given unsorted PBMCs.

There are 12 residues in the CDR3. V was pared by 3 bases and J by 5 bases, with 8 bases between. Germline V CDR1 and CDR2: SEHNR, FQNEAQ (reference sequence). Total RNA was isolated from each sample in quantities of at least 5.5 micrograms. Input material: blood. The rearrangement links TRBV7-9 to TRBJ2-7; D unresolved. The TCR originated in a woman between 18 and 30 years old in good health. Here the CDR3 DNA reads TGTGCCAGCAGCTTGGCCCAAAACGAGCAGTACTTC. Translating it yields CASSLAQNEQYF.